The clone carrying this TCR beta chain has just one count. The sample is drawn from a study of blood T cell repertoires in COVID-19. Study information: Sources were T cells, B-cell-depleted T cells, or PBMCs; the material itself was cDNA or gDNA.

Trimming removed 7 bases from V and 4 bases from J, with 17 bases in between. Germline V gene data show CDR1 as MDHEN and CDR2 as SYDVKM. This CDR3 has 15 residues. Per the study methods: Reference gene primer amplification yielded estimated nucleated cell counts. Clones were sequenced by immunoSEQ multiplex PCR, and TCRdb holds only the in-frame ones, with some missing. That table supplies the V and J calls and clone size; D and trimming were determined from the DNA. The sample holds about 220,000 clones, about 80% seen once. Residents of over 20 US areas, aged roughly 18 to 89 years, made up the participants. Categorization into cohorts depended on clinical history that participants reported.

The source of this sequence is a woman aged 40 to 50 who had been exposed to COVID-19. The chain combines TRBV28 with TRBJ1-3; possible D gene TRBD1, 5 bases. The source material was PBMCs or T cells enriched from blood (not recorded which). The CDR3 sequence is CASTQVGGSGNTIYF. DNA of the CDR3: TGTGCCAGCACGCAGGTCGGGGGGTCGGGAAACACCATATATTTT.